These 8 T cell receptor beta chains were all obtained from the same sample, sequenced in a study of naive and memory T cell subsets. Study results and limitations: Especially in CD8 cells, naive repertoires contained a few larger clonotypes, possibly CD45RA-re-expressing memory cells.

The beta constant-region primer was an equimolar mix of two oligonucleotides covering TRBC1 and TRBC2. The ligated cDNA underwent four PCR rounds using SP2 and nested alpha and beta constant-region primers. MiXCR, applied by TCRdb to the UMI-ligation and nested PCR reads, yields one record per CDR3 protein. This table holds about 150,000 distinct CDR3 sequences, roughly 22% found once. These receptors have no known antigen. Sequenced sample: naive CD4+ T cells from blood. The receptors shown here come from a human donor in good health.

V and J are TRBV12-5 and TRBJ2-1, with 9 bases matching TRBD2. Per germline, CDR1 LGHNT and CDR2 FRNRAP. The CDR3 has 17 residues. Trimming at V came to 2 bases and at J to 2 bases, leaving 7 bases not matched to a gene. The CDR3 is CASGLPKLAGTYNEQFF. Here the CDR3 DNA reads TGTGCTAGTGGTTTGCCTAAGCTAGCGGGAACCTACAATGAGCAGTTCTTC.

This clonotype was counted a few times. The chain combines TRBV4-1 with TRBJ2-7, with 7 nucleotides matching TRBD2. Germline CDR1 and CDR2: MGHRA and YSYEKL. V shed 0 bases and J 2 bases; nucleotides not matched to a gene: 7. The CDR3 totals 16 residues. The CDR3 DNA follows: TGCGCCAGCAGCCAAGAAGGGGCTAGCGGAACCTACGAGCAGTACTTC. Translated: CASSQEGASGTYEQYF.

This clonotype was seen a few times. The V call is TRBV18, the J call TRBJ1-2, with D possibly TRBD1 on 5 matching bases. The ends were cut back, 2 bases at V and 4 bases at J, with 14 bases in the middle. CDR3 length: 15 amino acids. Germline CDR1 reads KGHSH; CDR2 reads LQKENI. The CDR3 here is CASSPETGTVYGYTF. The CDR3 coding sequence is TGTGCCAGCTCACCAGAGACCGGGACTGTCTATGGCTACACCTTC.

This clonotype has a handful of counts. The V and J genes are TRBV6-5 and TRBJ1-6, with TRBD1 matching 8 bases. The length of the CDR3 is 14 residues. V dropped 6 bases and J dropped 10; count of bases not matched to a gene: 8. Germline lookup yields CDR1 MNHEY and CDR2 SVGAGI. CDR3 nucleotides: TGTGCCAGCAGCCCCGGGACAGGATACTCACCCCTCCACTTT. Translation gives CASSPGTGYSPLHF.

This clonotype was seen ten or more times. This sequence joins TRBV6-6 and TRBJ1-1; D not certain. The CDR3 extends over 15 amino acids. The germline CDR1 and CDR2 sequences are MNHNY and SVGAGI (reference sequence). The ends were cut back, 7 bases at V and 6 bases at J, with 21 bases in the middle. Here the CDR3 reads CASTIARSGVPEAFF. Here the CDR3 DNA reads TGTGCCAGCACAATCGCAAGGAGTGGGGTCCCTGAAGCTTTCTTT.

DNA of the CDR3: TGCGCCAGCAGCCATGAAAAAGCTAACTATGGCTACACCTTC. It translates to CASSHEKANYGYTF. The chain carries TRBV5-1 and TRBJ1-2, with D uncertain. Trimming shortened V by 4 bases and J by 0 bases, and 10 bases separated the two germline ends. Germline V gene data show CDR1 as SGHRS and CDR2 as YFSETQ. The CDR3 has 14 residues.

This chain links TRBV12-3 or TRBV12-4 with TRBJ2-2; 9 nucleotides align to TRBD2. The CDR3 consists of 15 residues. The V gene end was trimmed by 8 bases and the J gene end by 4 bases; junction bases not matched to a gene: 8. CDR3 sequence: CASWREGLRTGELFF. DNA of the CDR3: TGTGCCAGCTGGCGGGAGGGCCTTCGCACCGGGGAGCTGTTTTTT.

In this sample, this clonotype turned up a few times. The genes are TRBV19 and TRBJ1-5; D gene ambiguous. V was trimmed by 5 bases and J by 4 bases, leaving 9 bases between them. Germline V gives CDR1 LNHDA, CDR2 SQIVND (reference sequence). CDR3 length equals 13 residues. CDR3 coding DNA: TGTGCCAGTAGTGAGGGAGCAAATCAGCCCCAGCATTTT. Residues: CASSEGANQPQHF.